This T cell receptor (beta chain) originates from a study of blood T cell repertoires in COVID-19. Study information: The origin of the acute and convalescent COVID-19 samples was the United States, Italy and Spain. The cDNA or gDNA used as material had been derived from T cells, B-cell-depleted T cells, or PBMCs.

Recruitment covered about 26 US areas and drew participants whose ages spanned roughly 18 to 89 years. Original processing notes: Estimation of nucleated cell counts relied on the amplification of reference gene primers. Repertoires were generated with immunoSEQ multiplex PCR, while TCRdb's copy carries only in-frame clones and drops some. V, J and clone size are those of that table, while D and trimming were read from the DNA. The data contain approximately 210,000 clones, approximately 85% of them singletons. Sequenced sample: PBMCs or T cells enriched from blood (not recorded which). This receptor was obtained from a middle-aged man who had recovered from COVID-19.

This CDR3 is CASSTTREEKLFF. For the CDR3, the DNA is TGTGCCAGTAGTACAACCCGGGAAGAAAAACTGTTTTTT. V is TRBV19 and J is TRBJ1-4; D call uncertain. Germline V gene lookup returns CDR1 LNHDA and CDR2 SQIVND (reference sequence). V was cut by 4 bases and J by 8 bases, with 11 bases left in between. The CDR3 loop spans 13 amino acids.